The 16 T cell receptor beta chains listed next were all sequenced from one sample in a study of blood T cell repertoires in COVID-19 (dated by TCRdb to 2018 to 2021). Library preparation used the immunoSEQ multiplex PCR assay. In TCRdb, the immuneACCESS table is reduced to in-frame sequences with V and J assigned. These tables do not hold every clone; where another copy was compared, an unresolved V gene accounts for under half, and the others remain unexplained. Within this sample are about 250,000 clones, with under 90% of them counted one time only. The ten largest clones add up to approximately 1.6% of the sample. Input material: PBMCs or T cells enriched from blood (not recorded which). These receptors were collected from a man between 40 and 49 years old who had recovered from COVID-19.

The chain employs TRBV28 and TRBJ2-2, with TRBD2 matching 7 bases. The CDR3 covers 16 residues. V shed 2 bases, J shed 0 bases, and the junction held 3 bases outside the gene matches. CDR1 is MDHEN, CDR2 SYDVKM, per germline. This CDR3 reads CASSLGRGTNTGELFF. The CDR3 nucleotides read TGTGCCAGCAGTTTAGGGCGGGGGACGAACACCGGGGAGCTGTTTTTT.

J is TRBJ2-7 and V is TRBV9; D is perhaps TRBD1 (6 bases). The CDR3 consists of 14 residues. Germline V gene data show CDR1 as SGDLS and CDR2 as YYNGEE. The germline V and J ends were trimmed by 0 bases and 5 bases, with 12 bases remaining between them. CDR3 region: CASSVGTGLNEQYF. In nucleotides, the CDR3 is TGTGCCAGCAGCGTAGGAACAGGGCTGAACGAGCAGTACTTC.

The chain combines TRBV7-2 with TRBJ1-1, with D possibly TRBD1 on 5 matching bases. There are 14 residues in the CDR3. The V end was cut by 4 bases, the J end by 4 bases, with 13 bases between. From germline, CDR1 is SGHTA and CDR2 FQGNSA. The CDR3 spells CASSSTRVGTEAFF. DNA for the CDR3: TGTGCCAGCAGCTCTACCAGGGTGGGCACTGAAGCTTTCTTT. Based on the CDR3 plus reference TRBV7-2 and TRBJ1-1, the full variable domain is GAGVSQSPSNKVTEKGKDVELRCDPISGHTALYWYRQSLGQGLEFLIYFQGNSAPDKSGLPSDRFSAERTGGSVSTLTIQRTQQEDSAVYLCASSSTRVGTEAFFGQGTRLTVV.

The genes are TRBV7-9 and TRBJ1-1; D remains unclear. From germline, CDR1 is SEHNR and CDR2 FQNEAQ (reference sequence). CDR3 length: 14 residues. With 5 bases removed from V and 2 bases from J, the gap between germline ends came to 12 bases. The CDR3 nucleotides are TGTGCCAGCAGCCCGCCGCGGGGAAACACTGAAGCTTTCTTT. Protein: CASSPPRGNTEAFF.

The V call is TRBV7-6, the J call TRBJ1-3; D may be TRBD1 (5 bases). The CDR3 has 16 residues. V was pared by 0 bases and J by 4 bases, with 13 bases between. CDR1 and CDR2 from the germline V gene are SGHVS and FNYEAQ. CDR3: CASSLAWGGRGNTIYF. CDR3 sequence (DNA): TGTGCCAGCAGCTTAGCTTGGGGCGGGAGAGGAAACACCATATATTTT.

The chain uses TRBV6-5 and TRBJ1-1; D may be TRBD1 (5 bases). This CDR3 is 15 amino acids long. From germline, CDR1 is MNHEY and CDR2 SVGAGI. Trimming took off 8 bases at V and 0 bases at J, with 16 bases between the two ends. CDR3 nucleotides: TGTGCCAGCTCCCTCGGGGGGTCGGTGAACACTGAAGCTTTCTTT. Translation: CASSLGGSVNTEAFF.

The chain is built from TRBV7-3 and TRBJ2-1; D is ambiguous. The CDR3 is made up of 12 amino acids. Germline-derived CDR1 and CDR2 are SGHTA and FQGTGA. The V gene lost 4 bases and the J gene lost 5 bases, with 6 bases spanning the gap. The CDR3 sequence: CASSYYNNEQFF. The CDR3 nucleotides are TGTGCCAGCAGCTATTACAACAATGAGCAGTTCTTC.

The DNA of the CDR3 is TGTGCCAGCAGCCAAGCCTTTAGGCAGGGCACTGAAGCTTTCTTT. It is translated as CASSQAFRQGTEAFF. The chain joins TRBV3-1 (or the pseudogene TRBV3-2) to TRBJ1-1; maybe TRBD1 (5 bases). V lost 1 base and J 4 bases, leaving 13 bases between the germline ends. This CDR3 has 15 residues. Germline CDR1 LGHDT, CDR2 YNNKEL (reference sequence).

The chain is built from TRBV5-1 and TRBJ2-5, with 15 positions matching TRBD2. Germline V gives CDR1 SGHRS, CDR2 YFSETQ. V trimming: 3 bases; J trimming: 7 bases; junction bases outside the gene matches: 1. There are 14 residues in the CDR3. The CDR3 loop reads CASSSGLAGGTQYF. Here the CDR3 DNA reads TGCGCCAGCAGCTCGGGACTAGCGGGAGGGACCCAGTACTTC.

This clone was found a few times. The chain combines TRBV5-1 with TRBJ1-2, with D possibly matching TRBD1 (5 bases). CDR1 and CDR2 (germline): SGHRS, YFSETQ. V lost 4 bases to trimming and J lost 7 bases, with 17 bases between them. This CDR3 region has 14 residues. The CDR3 DNA follows: TGCGCCAGCAGCCAGGACATGGGCTCGGGTGGCTACACCTTC. It yields the protein CASSQDMGSGGYTF.

The CDR3 DNA follows: TGTGCCTGGAGCGGGAAACAGGGAACTCAGCCCCAGCATTTT. It encodes CAWSGKQGTQPQHF. The chain carries TRBV30 and TRBJ1-5, with D perhaps matching TRBD1 (6 bases). This CDR3 contains 14 residues. Trimming pared 3 bases from V and 6 bases from J, leaving 15 bases between. The V gene's germline CDR1 is GTSNPN and CDR2 SVGIG (reference sequence).

This clone was seen once. The chain carries TRBV10-2 and TRBJ2-3, with 11 bases lining up with TRBD2. The V gene end was trimmed by 6 bases and the J gene end by 1 base; junction bases not matched to a gene: 3. The CDR3 has 15 amino acids. Germline assignment: CDR1 WSHSY and CDR2 SAAADI. The CDR3 here is CASRLAGDGTDTQYF. CDR3 nucleotides: TGCGCCAGCAGACTAGCGGGAGATGGCACAGATACGCAGTATTTT.

This clone turned up a few times. This chain uses TRBV7-9 with TRBJ2-7; 9 bases fit TRBD1. From germline, CDR1 is SEHNR and CDR2 FQNEAQ (reference sequence). The CDR3 runs to 16 residues. V lost 6 bases to trimming and J lost 1 base; unmatched junction nucleotides: 10. The CDR3 DNA sequence: TGTGCCAGCAGTTCCCCCCCCGGGACAGGGTCCTACGAGCAGTACTTC. Protein product: CASSSPPGTGSYEQYF.

The V call is TRBV9, the J call TRBJ2-3; possibly TRBD2 for D (6 bases). This CDR3 spans 15 amino acids. Germline V gene sequence: CDR1 SGDLS, CDR2 YYNGEE. Trimming stripped 0 bases from V and 2 bases from J, with 10 bases between. The CDR3: CASSVGVAVTDTQYF. CDR3 bases: TGTGCCAGCAGCGTAGGTGTAGCGGTCACAGATACGCAGTATTTT.

The table lists this clone with a few counts. The CDR3 nucleotides read TGTGCCAGCGAGGGTACTGGAAACACCATATATTTT. This sequence encodes CASEGTGNTIYF. The rearrangement links TRBV12-3 or TRBV12-4 to TRBJ1-3; D remains ambiguous. V was cut by 8 bases and J by 2 bases, with 7 bases left in between. The CDR3 loop spans 12 amino acids.

The rearrangement joins TRBV7-2 to TRBJ2-7, with D possibly being TRBD2 (6 bases). CDR1 is SGHTA and CDR2 is FQGNSA in the germline V gene. The ends were cut back, 1 base at V and 4 bases at J, with 8 bases in the middle. This CDR3 spans 13 amino acids. CDR3 in DNA: TGTGCCAGCAGCTTAGGAGCGGGTTACGAGCAGTACTTC. It encodes CASSLGAGYEQYF.